Listed below are T cell receptor beta chains from one sample, sequenced in a study of blood T cell repertoires in COVID-19. Some clones are missing from TCRdb's copy, which holds only in-frame ones; the method was immunoSEQ multiplex PCR. The profile shows a few hundred thousand clones, around nine tenths of them singletons. Material: PBMCs or T cells enriched from blood (not recorded which). These receptors originate from a woman between 45 and 60 years old who had recovered from COVID-19. Each CDR3 is given without its conserved first and last residue. A D gene is named only where the DNA matches it firmly.

>TRBV4-1|-
ASSQLTGGNTEAF
>TRBV4-3|-
ASSQNGDSNYGYT
>TRBV7-9|-
ASSTRTARRGPQETQY
>TRBV19|TRBD1
ASSLDRGMNTEAF
>TRBV14|TRBD1
ASSQIGGWSGANVLT
>TRBV19|-
ASSINKGGGNQPQH
>TRBV9|-
ASSVVGTRHPNTEAF
>TRBV28|TRBD1
ASSLGTGEQPQH
>TRBV5-6|TRBD1
ASSSRDSLSYGYT
>TRBV19|-
ASSLAGPNYGYT
>TRBV7-2|TRBD1
ASSETTGPPGELF
>TRBV5-3|TRBD2
ARSLVSGALQETQY
>TRBV7-2|-
ASSLALMGTSYEQY
>TRBV6-5|-
ASSYQARTGELF
>TRBV3-1/TRBV3-2|-
ASSPIYRAPRAF
>TRBV6-2/TRBV6-3|-
ASSYIGQGGTEQY
>TRBV28|TRBD1
ASSPRPQGALYGYT
>TRBV7-9|TRBD1
ASSLTTGVYGYT
>TRBV2|-
ASNRQMNTEAF
>TRBV6-5|-
ASSRYGRANTEAF
>TRBV18|TRBD1
ASSPPLSDGTGQF
>TRBV11-2|TRBD1
ASSLGTGGLNEKLF
>TRBV7-9|-
ASSLGTPYGYT
>TRBV7-2|-
ASSLETGGYT
>TRBV5-1|TRBD1
ASSSTGDGSTEAF
>TRBV18|-
ASSTTGLVLGDTEAF
>TRBV24-1|TRBD1
ATARTGGNIDTIY
>TRBV4-3|TRBD1
ASSQDWTGEYYGYT
>TRBV2|-
ASSESGILNTEAF
>TRBV7-9|-
ASSLLRGGTEAF
>TRBV5-1|TRBD1
ASSSRTGAAEAF
>TRBV5-3|-
ARSLERIQRYEQY
>TRBV28|TRBD2
ASNRLGTSASTDTQY
>TRBV18|TRBD1
ASSPTGQGAGYT
>TRBV29-1|-
SVDDSYTYEQY
>TRBV5-1|TRBD1
ASSVQGGNEQY
>TRBV7-9|TRBD1
ASSLGQGFGYT
>TRBV7-2|-
ASSSRYEAF
>TRBV30|TRBD1
AWSTGADTIY
>TRBV12-3/TRBV12-4|TRBD1
ASSFTGGQPQH
>TRBV3-1/TRBV3-2|-
ASSRLKGDYGYT
>TRBV4-1|TRBD2
ASSQLAGAVDEQF
>TRBV27|TRBD1
ASSPGTENQPQH
>TRBV19|TRBD1
ASSMGTGPNEQF
>TRBV3-1/TRBV3-2|TRBD2
ASSQASGTSGEEQY